The 29 T cell receptor beta chains below were found in one sample sequenced in a study of blood T cell repertoires in COVID-19 (dated by TCRdb to about 2020). Library preparation was by the immunoSEQ multiplex PCR assay. TCRdb retrieved this table from immuneACCESS and kept in-frame rearrangements only. Not all clones are present; in checked studies, unresolved V genes account for under half, and no reason is known for the remainder. For this sample there are about 230,000 clones; 65% to 85% appear just once. The ten largest clones capture around 6% of the sample. The sequencing sample was made of peripheral blood. Receptors originate from an elderly man with acute or convalescent COVID-19.

J is TRBJ2-5 and V is TRBV3-1 (or the pseudogene TRBV3-2); the D gene is possibly TRBD2 (6 bases). CDR1 and CDR2 (germline): LGHDT, YNNKEL (reference sequence). The CDR3 has 12 amino acids. V was trimmed by 1 base and J by 13 bases, leaving 13 bases between them. The CDR3 is CASSQVTGLVYF. Here the CDR3 DNA reads TGTGCCAGCAGCCAAGTTACGGGACTTGTGTACTTC.

In its sample, this clone was seen once. The CDR3 protein is CATSESRQGTADTQYF. The CDR3 DNA reads TGTGCCACCAGTGAAAGCCGACAGGGTACAGCAGATACGCAGTATTTT. The chain links TRBV24-1 to TRBJ2-3, with TRBD1 matching over 7 bases. The V and J ends lost 4 bases and 4 bases, in that order; junction bases with no gene match: 10. CDR1 is KGHDR and CDR2 is SFDVKD in the germline V gene. This CDR3 comprises 16 residues.

This chain connects TRBV6-5 to TRBJ2-5; no reliable D call. The CDR3 runs to 15 residues. In germline, CDR1 is MNHEY, CDR2 SVGAGI. Trimming shortened V by 0 bases and J by 1 base, and 9 bases separated the two germline ends. The CDR3 loop reads CASSYSSRLQETQYF. CDR3 nucleotide sequence: TGTGCCAGCAGTTACTCGAGCAGGCTCCAAGAGACCCAGTACTTC.

This clone was counted a single time. The gene calls are TRBV5-4 and TRBJ2-2; TRBD1 matches at 10 bases. V gave up 3 bases and J gave up 9 bases; unmatched junction bases: 5. This CDR3 is built from 14 residues. CDR1 is SGHNT and CDR2 is YYREEE in the germline V gene (reference sequence). DNA for the CDR3: TGTGCCAGCAGCTCTGGACAGGGGGGCAGGGAGCTGTTTTTT. Translated, it gives CASSSGQGGRELFF.

The V and J genes are TRBV5-6 and TRBJ1-2, with D possibly TRBD1 on 6 matching bases. There are 13 residues in the CDR3. Germline V lookup: CDR1 SGHDT, CDR2 YYEEEE. V lost 4 bases and J 8 bases, leaving 15 bases between the germline ends. This CDR3 is CASSPDRKSGYTF. The DNA of the CDR3 is TGTGCCAGCAGCCCCGACAGGAAAAGCGGCTACACCTTC. Drawing the rest from reference TRBV5-6 and TRBJ1-2, the complete variable domain is DAGVTQSPTHLIKTRGQQVTLRCSPKSGHDTVSWYQQALGQGPQFIFQYYEEEERQRGNFPDRFSGHQFPNYSSELNVNALLLGDSALYLCASSPDRKSGYTFGSGTRLTVV.

This clone was counted a single time. The chain has TRBV5-1 and TRBJ2-5, with TRBD1 matching 8 bases. The V gene's germline CDR1 is SGHRS and CDR2 YFSETQ. This CDR3 is 16 amino acids long. V was clipped by 4 bases and J by 5 bases; unmatched bases: 13. CDR3 sequence (DNA): TGCGCCAGCAGCCACACGGGCGACAGGGGACGGGAGACCCAGTACTTC. Translating gives CASSHTGDRGRETQYF.

This sequence joins TRBV6-5 and TRBJ2-3, with D tentatively TRBD1 (5 bases). V lost 5 bases and J lost 6, with 6 bases in between. CDR3 length equals 11 residues. The germline CDR1 and CDR2 sequences are MNHEY and SVGAGI. In nucleotides, the CDR3 is TGTGCCAGCAGTCCAGGGGATACGCAGTATTTT. As protein: CASSPGDTQYF.

The genes are TRBV3-1 (or the pseudogene TRBV3-2) and TRBJ2-3, with TRBD2 matching over 9 bases. The length of the CDR3 is 18 residues. The germline V gene encodes CDR1 LGHDT and CDR2 YNNKEL (reference sequence). V lost 4 bases and J lost 0; bases outside the gene matches: 11. This CDR3 is CASSPLAGGPLSTDTQYF. The CDR3 nucleotides read TGTGCCAGCAGCCCTTTGGCGGGAGGGCCTTTAAGCACAGATACGCAGTATTTT.

In this sample, this clone turned up a few times. V gene TRBV12-3 or TRBV12-4 combines with J gene TRBJ1-5; D not resolved. This CDR3 contains 13 residues. The V end lost 0 bases, the J end lost 7 bases, and 7 bases lay between the germline ends. CDR3 in amino acids: CASSLAMGQPQHF. The CDR3 nucleotides read TGTGCCAGCAGTTTAGCTATGGGCCAGCCCCAGCATTTT.

V usage is TRBV28 and J usage is TRBJ2-1; 7 bases match TRBD1. V was pared by 5 bases and J by 6 bases, with 7 bases of the junction left unmatched. The CDR3 runs 14 residues. Per the germline V gene, CDR1 is MDHEN and CDR2 is SYDVKM. CDR3 nucleotides: TGTGCCAGCAGTCCGCCGGGACAGTCCAATGAGCAGTTCTTC. Translated: CASSPPGQSNEQFF.

V usage is TRBV28 and J usage is TRBJ1-5, with D maybe TRBD1 (6 bases). V gave up 6 bases and J gave up 0 bases, with 15 bases separating them. The CDR3 has 16 amino acids. Germline CDR1 is MDHEN and CDR2 is SYDVKM. Written as DNA, the CDR3 is TGTGCCAGCAGGGGTAACAGGGACCCTAGCAATCAGCCCCAGCATTTT. Residues: CASRGNRDPSNQPQHF. Combining the CDR3 with reference TRBV28 and TRBJ1-5 gives the whole variable domain DVKVTQSSRYLVKRTGEKVFLECVQDMDHENMFWYRQDPGLGLRLIYFSYDVKMKEKGDIPEGYSVSREKKERFSLILESASTNQTSMYLCASRGNRDPSNQPQHFGDGTRLSIL.

CDR3 DNA: TGTGCCAGCAGCCCAGGGGGCTCGTACAGGGTGATAGAGACCCAGTACTTC. This codes for CASSPGGSYRVIETQYF. This rearrangement joins TRBV5-4 to TRBJ2-5; TRBD1 matches at 8 bases. The CDR3 totals 17 residues. Germline V gives CDR1 SGHNT, CDR2 YYREEE (reference sequence). The V gene end was trimmed by 4 bases and the J gene end by 4 bases; junction bases not matched to a gene: 15.

This chain links TRBV6-5 with TRBJ2-1; TRBD2 agrees at 15 bases. Trimming removed 6 bases from V and 6 bases from J; junction bases left unmatched: 3. Germline assignment: CDR1 MNHEY and CDR2 SVGAGI. There are 15 residues in the CDR3. This chain's CDR3 is CASRPGLAGGNEQFF. CDR3 nucleotides: TGTGCCAGCAGGCCGGGACTAGCGGGAGGCAATGAGCAGTTCTTC.

The rearrangement uses TRBV3-1 (or the pseudogene TRBV3-2) and TRBJ2-2; 9 bases line up with TRBD1. Germline V gene sequence: CDR1 LGHDT, CDR2 YNNKEL (reference sequence). Unmatched junction bases numbered 6, after V lost 4 bases and J lost 3 bases. This CDR3 comprises 16 residues. CDR3 in DNA: TGTGCCAGCAGCCTACCGGGACAGGGATACACCGGGGAGCTGTTTTTT. Amino acid sequence: CASSLPGQGYTGELFF.

Turning to this clone: Other nucleotide sequences in the sample specify the same CDR3. The chain has TRBV3-1 (or the pseudogene TRBV3-2) and TRBJ1-1; D might be TRBD1 (5 bases). This CDR3 is 13 amino acids long. Germline CDR1 and CDR2: LGHDT and YNNKEL (reference sequence). Between the trimmed V and J ends, which lost 1 base and 6 bases, there was a span of 9 bases. The CDR3: CASSQVGGSEAFF. CDR3 DNA: TGTGCCAGCAGCCAAGTGGGGGGGTCTGAAGCTTTCTTT.

The chain has TRBV6-1 and TRBJ1-2, with D unresolved. Per the germline V gene, CDR1 is MNHNS and CDR2 is SASEGT. The germline V and J ends were trimmed by 5 bases and 4 bases, with 11 bases remaining between them. The length of the CDR3 is 13 residues. DNA for the CDR3: TGTGCCAGCAGTATCGACACGTTCTATGGCTACACCTTC. Residues: CASSIDTFYGYTF.

CDR3 nucleotide sequence: TGTGCCAGCAGCTTACTACATCCGGGATCACCCCTCCACTTT. Its translation is CASSLLHPGSPLHF. The V gene is TRBV7-2, the J gene TRBJ1-6; D remains ambiguous. V lost 2 bases and J 10 bases, leaving 12 bases between the germline ends. The germline V gene encodes CDR1 SGHTA and CDR2 FQGNSA. The CDR3 has 14 amino acids.

This sequence joins TRBV12-3 or TRBV12-4 and TRBJ1-1, with D tentatively TRBD1 (6 bases). Trimming took 5 bases from V and 4 from J, leaving 11 bases between them. This CDR3 comprises 13 residues. The CDR3 protein is CASSLLRGTEAFF. The CDR3 DNA reads as TGTGCCAGCAGTCTTCTCAGGGGCACTGAAGCTTTCTTT.

The chain joins TRBV30 to TRBJ1-1; D gene uncertain. Germline V CDR1 and CDR2: GTSNPN, SVGIG (reference sequence). The CDR3 is 14 residues long. Trimming shortened V by 2 bases and J by 5 bases, and 15 bases separated the two germline ends. The CDR3: CAWSRTPLGTEAFF. The CDR3 coding sequence is TGTGCCTGGAGTAGAACGCCACTAGGAACTGAAGCTTTCTTT. Full variable domain (missing parts from reference TRBV30 and TRBJ1-1): SQTIHQWPATLVQPVGSPLSLECTVEGTSNPNLYWYRQAAGRGLQLLFYSVGIGQISSEVPQNLSASRPQDRQFILSSKKLLLSDSGFYLCAWSRTPLGTEAFFGQGTRLTVV.

This rearrangement joins TRBV15 to TRBJ1-5, with no clear D. Deletions cut 5 bases from V and 0 bases from J, with 26 bases between. CDR3 length: 20 residues. From germline, CDR1 is LNHNV and CDR2 YYDKDF (reference sequence). The CDR3 region is CATSPRPPGRESYSNQPQHF. CDR3 sequence (DNA): TGTGCCACCAGCCCTCGGCCCCCTGGGAGGGAGTCTTATAGCAATCAGCCCCAGCATTTT.

The chain couples TRBV28 to TRBJ2-7; TRBD2 matches at 8 bases. CDR3 length: 15 residues. With V trimmed by 6 bases and J by 7 bases, 14 bases remained unmatched. Germline assignment: CDR1 MDHEN and CDR2 SYDVKM. The CDR3 protein is CASSNIGLARGEQYF. The CDR3 DNA follows: TGTGCCAGCAGCAATATAGGACTAGCTCGGGGTGAGCAGTACTTC.

In its sample, this clone was seen once. This chain links TRBV29-1 with TRBJ2-5, with 11 bases that match TRBD2. CDR1 and CDR2 from the germline V gene are SQVTM and ANQGSEA. This CDR3 spans 14 amino acids. J lost 0 bases, V lost 6 bases, and 3 bases had no gene match. The CDR3 reads CSVPLAGDQETQYF. As DNA, the CDR3 is TGCAGCGTACCACTAGCGGGGGACCAAGAGACCCAGTACTTC.

Notes on this clone: The sample contains more than one DNA sequence encoding this CDR3. The chain employs TRBV5-5 and TRBJ2-2, with TRBD1 matching over 7 bases. Germline CDR1 is SGHKS and CDR2 is YYEKEE (reference sequence). J lost 1 base, V lost 7 bases, and 7 bases had no gene match. CDR3 length: 15 amino acids. CDR3 DNA: TGTGCCAGCCGTGTGGGACAGCTGAACACCGGGGAGCTGTTTTTT. Translated, it gives CASRVGQLNTGELFF.

The J gene is TRBJ1-2, the V gene TRBV15, with TRBD1 identical over 7 bases. CDR3 size: 14 residues. Germline CDR1 LNHNV, CDR2 YYDKDF (reference sequence). Trimming at V came to 1 base and at J to 8 bases, leaving 7 bases not matched to a gene. The CDR3 bases are TGTGCCACCAGCAGAGGGGACAGCCTATACGGCTACACCTTC. Its protein product is CATSRGDSLYGYTF. The full variable domain, completed using reference TRBV15 and TRBJ1-2, is DAMVIQNPRYQVTQFGKPVTLSCSQTLNHNVMYWYQQKSSQAPKLLFHYYDKDFNNEADTPDNFQSRRPNTSFCFLDIRSPGLGDTAMYLCATSRGDSLYGYTFGSGTRLTVV.

The chain joins TRBV7-9 to TRBJ1-4, with unresolved D. Germline V gene lookup returns CDR1 SEHNR and CDR2 FQNEAQ (reference sequence). V gave up 3 bases and J gave up 0 bases, with 8 bases separating them. This CDR3 region has 15 residues. The CDR3 here is CASSFGDSTNEKLFF. CDR3 DNA sequence: TGTGCCAGCAGCTTCGGGGATTCAACTAATGAAAAACTGTTTTTT.

The V gene is TRBV3-1 (or the pseudogene TRBV3-2), the J gene TRBJ2-7, with D hard to call. The length of the CDR3 is 13 residues. The V gene lost 3 bases and the J gene lost 6 bases, with 12 bases spanning the gap. The germline V gene has CDR1 LGHDT and CDR2 YNNKEL (reference sequence). The chain's CDR3 is CASSQSTTGEQYF. The CDR3 nucleotides are TGTGCCAGCAGCCAGTCCACCACCGGCGAGCAGTACTTC.

The gene calls are TRBV6-1 and TRBJ2-1, with no clear D. The CDR3 length is 17 residues. Germline CDR1 is MNHNS and CDR2 is SASEGT. Trimming cost V 3 bases and J 0 bases, with 15 bases left between them. The CDR3, as DNA: TGTGCCAGCAGTGAGACCTTACCGAGGAGCTCCTACAATGAGCAGTTCTTC. Protein product: CASSETLPRSSYNEQFF.

This rearrangement joins TRBV24-1 to TRBJ1-4, with 9 bases matching TRBD1. Per germline, CDR1 KGHDR and CDR2 SFDVKD. This CDR3 is 17 amino acids long. With 6 bases clipped from V and 0 bases from J, the junction kept 7 bases outside the gene matches. The CDR3 DNA is TGTGCCACCAGTCCACAGGGGGCCCCCTCAACTAATGAAAAACTGTTTTTT. This sequence encodes CATSPQGAPSTNEKLFF.

The genes are TRBV6-2 or TRBV6-3 and TRBJ1-5; 10 bases are shared with TRBD1. Per the germline V gene, CDR1 is MNHEY and CDR2 is SVGEGT. The CDR3 sequence is 16 residues long. With V trimmed by 6 bases and J by 4 bases, 9 bases remained unmatched. CDR3 nucleotides: TGTGCCAGCAGCACCCGGGACAGGGGAAAAAATCAGCCCCAGCATTTT. It codes for CASSTRDRGKNQPQHF.